This TCR beta chain was sequenced during a study of blood T cell repertoires in COVID-19. The table came from immunoSEQ multiplex PCR; TCRdb's copy has only in-frame clones and leaves some out. The data hold 240,000 or so clones, with roughly 86% observed a single time. The CDR3 loop spans 15 amino acids. Germline CDR1 SGHDT, CDR2 YYEEEE. The J segment lost 2 bases and the V segment lost 6 bases, leaving 9 bases of the junction unmatched. The V call is TRBV5-6, the J call TRBJ2-7, with 9 bases lining up with TRBD1. The TCR was taken from a woman aged 40 to 55 with acute COVID-19. The sequencing input was PBMCs or T cells enriched from blood (not recorded which). Here the CDR3 DNA reads TGTGCCAGCACAGCCCTGGACAGGGGAACCTACGAGCAGTACTTC. Amino acid sequence: CASTALDRGTYEQYF.